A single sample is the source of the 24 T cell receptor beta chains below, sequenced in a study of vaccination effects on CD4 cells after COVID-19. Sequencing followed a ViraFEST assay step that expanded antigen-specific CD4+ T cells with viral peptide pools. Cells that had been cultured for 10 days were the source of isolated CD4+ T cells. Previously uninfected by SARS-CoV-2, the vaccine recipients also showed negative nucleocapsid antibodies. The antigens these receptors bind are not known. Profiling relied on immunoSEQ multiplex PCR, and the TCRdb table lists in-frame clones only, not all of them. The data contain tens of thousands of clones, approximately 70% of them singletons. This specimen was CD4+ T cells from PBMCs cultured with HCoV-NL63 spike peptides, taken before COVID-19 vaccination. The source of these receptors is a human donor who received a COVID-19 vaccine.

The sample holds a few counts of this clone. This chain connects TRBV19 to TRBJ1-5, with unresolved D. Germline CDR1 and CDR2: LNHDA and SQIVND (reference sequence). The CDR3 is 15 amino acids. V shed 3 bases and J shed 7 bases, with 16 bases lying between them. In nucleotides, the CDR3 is TGTGCCAGTAGTATTCAATCTGAGGGTGTACAGCCCCAGCATTTT. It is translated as CASSIQSEGVQPQHF.

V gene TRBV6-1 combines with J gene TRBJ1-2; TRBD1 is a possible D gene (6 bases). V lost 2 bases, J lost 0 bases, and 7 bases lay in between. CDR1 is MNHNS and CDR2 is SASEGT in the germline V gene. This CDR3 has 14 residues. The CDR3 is CASSEWGPNYGYTF. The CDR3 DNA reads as TGTGCCAGCAGTGAATGGGGGCCTAACTATGGCTACACCTTC.

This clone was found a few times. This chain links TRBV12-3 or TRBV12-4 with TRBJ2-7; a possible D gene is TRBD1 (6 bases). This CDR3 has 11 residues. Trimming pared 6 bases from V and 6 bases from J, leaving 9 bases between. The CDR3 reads CASSLRGEQYF. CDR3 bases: TGTGCCAGCAGCCTCAGGGGCGAGCAGTACTTC.

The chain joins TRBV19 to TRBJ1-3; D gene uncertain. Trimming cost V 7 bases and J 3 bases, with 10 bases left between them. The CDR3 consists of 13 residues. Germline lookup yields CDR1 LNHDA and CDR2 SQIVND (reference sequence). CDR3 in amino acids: CASNLSGGNTIYF. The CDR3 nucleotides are TGTGCCAGTAATCTTTCGGGTGGAAACACCATATATTTT.

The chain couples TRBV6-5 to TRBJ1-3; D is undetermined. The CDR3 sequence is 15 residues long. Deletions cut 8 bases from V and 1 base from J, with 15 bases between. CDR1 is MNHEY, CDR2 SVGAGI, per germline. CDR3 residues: CASRREEVSGNTIYF. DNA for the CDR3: TGTGCCAGCCGGAGGGAGGAGGTATCTGGAAACACCATATATTTT.

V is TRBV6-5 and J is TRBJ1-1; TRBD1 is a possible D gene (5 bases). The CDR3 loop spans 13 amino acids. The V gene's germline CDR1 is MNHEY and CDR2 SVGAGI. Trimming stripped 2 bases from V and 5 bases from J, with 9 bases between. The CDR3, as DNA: TGTGCCAGCAGTTACGGGGGAAAAACTGAAGCTTTCTTT. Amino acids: CASSYGGKTEAFF.

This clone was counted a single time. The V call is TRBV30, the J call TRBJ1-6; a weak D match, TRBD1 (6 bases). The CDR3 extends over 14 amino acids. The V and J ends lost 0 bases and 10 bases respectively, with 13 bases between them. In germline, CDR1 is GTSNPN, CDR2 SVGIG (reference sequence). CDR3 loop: CAWSVTGQLSPLHF. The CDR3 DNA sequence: TGTGCCTGGAGTGTGACCGGACAGTTGTCACCCCTCCACTTT.

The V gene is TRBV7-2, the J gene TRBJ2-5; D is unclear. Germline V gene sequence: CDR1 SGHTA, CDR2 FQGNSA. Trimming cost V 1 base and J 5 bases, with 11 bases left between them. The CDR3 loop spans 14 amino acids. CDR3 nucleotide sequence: TGTGCCAGCAGCTTAGGGGTCGTTGGGGAGACCCAGTACTTC. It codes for CASSLGVVGETQYF.

As DNA, the CDR3 is TGCAGCGTTGGTTCCCACTTGAACACTGAAGCTTTCTTT. Translated: CSVGSHLNTEAFF. V usage is TRBV29-1 and J usage is TRBJ1-1; D is undetermined. V was trimmed by 4 bases and J by 0 bases, leaving 9 bases between them. Germline CDR1 reads SQVTM; CDR2 reads ANQGSEA. CDR3 length: 13 amino acids.

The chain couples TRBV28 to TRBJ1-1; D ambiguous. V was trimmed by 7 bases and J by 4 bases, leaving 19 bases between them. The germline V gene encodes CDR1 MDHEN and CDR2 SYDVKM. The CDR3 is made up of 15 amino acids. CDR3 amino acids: CASTPRVAAPTEAFF. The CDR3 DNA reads TGTGCCAGCACCCCGCGGGTGGCAGCCCCCACTGAAGCTTTCTTT.

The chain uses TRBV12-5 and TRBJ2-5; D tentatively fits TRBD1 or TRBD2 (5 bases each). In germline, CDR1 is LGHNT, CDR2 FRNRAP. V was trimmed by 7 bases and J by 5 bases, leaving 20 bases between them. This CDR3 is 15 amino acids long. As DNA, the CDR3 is TGTGCTAGTGCCGCCGGGACCACTGATGGGGAGACCCAGTACTTC. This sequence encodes CASAAGTTDGETQYF. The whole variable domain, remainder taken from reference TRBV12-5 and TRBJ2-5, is DARVTQTPRHKVTEMGQEVTMRCQPILGHNTVFWYRQTMMQGLELLAYFRNRAPLDDSGMPKDRFSAEMPDATLATLKIQPSEPRDSAVYFCASAAGTTDGETQYFGPGTRLLVL.

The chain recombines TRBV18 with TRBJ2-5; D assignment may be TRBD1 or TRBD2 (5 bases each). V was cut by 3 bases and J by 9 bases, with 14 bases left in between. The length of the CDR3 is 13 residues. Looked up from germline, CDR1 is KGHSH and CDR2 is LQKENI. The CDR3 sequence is CASSPPGLLSQYF. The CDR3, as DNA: TGTGCCAGCTCACCCCCGGGGCTGCTTTCCCAGTACTTC.

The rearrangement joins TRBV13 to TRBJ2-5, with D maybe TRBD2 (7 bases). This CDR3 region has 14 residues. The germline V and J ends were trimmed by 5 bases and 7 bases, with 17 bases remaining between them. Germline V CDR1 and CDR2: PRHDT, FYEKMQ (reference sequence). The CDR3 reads CASSHWGGRGTQYF. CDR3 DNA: TGTGCCAGCAGCCACTGGGGGGGGCGCGGGACCCAGTACTTC.

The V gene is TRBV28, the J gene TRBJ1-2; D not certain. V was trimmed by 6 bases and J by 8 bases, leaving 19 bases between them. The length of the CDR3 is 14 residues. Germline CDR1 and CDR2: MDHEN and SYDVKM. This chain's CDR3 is CASSESRLLAGYTF. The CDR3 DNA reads TGTGCCAGCAGCGAATCCAGGCTTTTGGCCGGCTACACCTTC.

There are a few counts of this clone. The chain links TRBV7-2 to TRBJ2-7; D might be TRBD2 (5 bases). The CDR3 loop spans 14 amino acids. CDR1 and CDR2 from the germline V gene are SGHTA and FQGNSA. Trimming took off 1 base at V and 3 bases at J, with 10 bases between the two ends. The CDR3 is CASSLGASNYEQYF. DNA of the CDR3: TGTGCCAGCAGCTTAGGGGCTAGCAACTACGAGCAGTACTTC.

This CDR3 reads CASSLEETGTRFF. The CDR3 DNA follows: TGTGCCAGCAGTTTAGAGGAAACAGGGACCCGGTTCTTC. The V and J genes are TRBV27 and TRBJ2-1; D is perhaps TRBD1 (6 bases). The CDR3 loop spans 13 amino acids. Trimming removed 2 bases at V and 15 bases at J, with 17 bases between. Germline CDR1 reads MNHEY; CDR2 reads SMNVEV (reference sequence).

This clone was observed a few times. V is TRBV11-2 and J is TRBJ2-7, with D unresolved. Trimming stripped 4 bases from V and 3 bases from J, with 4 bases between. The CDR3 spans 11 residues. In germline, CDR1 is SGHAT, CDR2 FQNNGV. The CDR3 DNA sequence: TGTGCCAGCAGCTCACTCTACGAGCAGTACTTC. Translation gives CASSSLYEQYF.

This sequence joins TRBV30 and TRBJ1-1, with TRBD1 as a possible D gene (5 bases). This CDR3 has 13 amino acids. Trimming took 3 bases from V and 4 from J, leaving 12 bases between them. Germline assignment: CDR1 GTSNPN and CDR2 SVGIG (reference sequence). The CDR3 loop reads CAWRQGEPTEAFF. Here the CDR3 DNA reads TGTGCCTGGAGGCAAGGGGAGCCCACTGAAGCTTTCTTT.

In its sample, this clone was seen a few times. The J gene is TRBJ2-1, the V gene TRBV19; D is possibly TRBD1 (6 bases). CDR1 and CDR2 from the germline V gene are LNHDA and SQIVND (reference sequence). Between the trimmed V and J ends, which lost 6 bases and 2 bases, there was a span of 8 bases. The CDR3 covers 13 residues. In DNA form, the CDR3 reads TGTGCCAGTAGGGACAGACCCTACAATGAGCAGTTCTTC. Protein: CASRDRPYNEQFF.

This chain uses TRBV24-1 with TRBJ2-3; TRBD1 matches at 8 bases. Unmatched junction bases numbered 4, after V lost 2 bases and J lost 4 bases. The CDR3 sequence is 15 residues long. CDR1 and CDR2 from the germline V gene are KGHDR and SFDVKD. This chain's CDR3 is CATSDSRQGSDTQYF. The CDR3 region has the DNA TGTGCCACCAGTGATTCCCGACAGGGGTCAGATACGCAGTATTTT.

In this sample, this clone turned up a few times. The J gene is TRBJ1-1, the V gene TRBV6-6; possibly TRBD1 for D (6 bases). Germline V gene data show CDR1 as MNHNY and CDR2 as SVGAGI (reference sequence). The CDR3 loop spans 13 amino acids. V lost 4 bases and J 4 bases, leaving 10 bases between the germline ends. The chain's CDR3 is CASSFDRFTEAFF. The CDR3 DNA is TGTGCCAGCAGTTTCGACAGGTTCACTGAAGCTTTCTTT.

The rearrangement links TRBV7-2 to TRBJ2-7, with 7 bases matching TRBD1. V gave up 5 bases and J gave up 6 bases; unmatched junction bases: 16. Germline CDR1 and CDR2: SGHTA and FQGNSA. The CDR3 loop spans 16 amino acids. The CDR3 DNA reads TGTGCCAGCAGCGTAACAGGGGTGGGGTTTTTCAGCGAGCAGTACTTC. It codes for CASSVTGVGFFSEQYF.

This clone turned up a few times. DNA of the CDR3: TGTGCCAGCAGCCAATTGCTGAACACTGAAGCTTTCTTT. This codes for CASSQLLNTEAFF. The chain carries TRBV3-1 (or the pseudogene TRBV3-2) and TRBJ1-1, with D unresolved. The V end lost 2 bases, the J end lost 0 bases, and 4 bases lay between the germline ends. Germline-derived CDR1 and CDR2 are LGHDT and YNNKEL (reference sequence). This CDR3 region has 13 residues.

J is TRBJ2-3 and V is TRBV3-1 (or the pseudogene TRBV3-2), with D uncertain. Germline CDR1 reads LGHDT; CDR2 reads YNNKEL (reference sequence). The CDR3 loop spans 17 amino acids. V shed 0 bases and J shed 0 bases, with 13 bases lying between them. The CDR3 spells CASSQDSPPFSTDTQYF. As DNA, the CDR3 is TGTGCCAGCAGCCAAGATTCGCCTCCCTTTAGCACAGATACGCAGTATTTT.